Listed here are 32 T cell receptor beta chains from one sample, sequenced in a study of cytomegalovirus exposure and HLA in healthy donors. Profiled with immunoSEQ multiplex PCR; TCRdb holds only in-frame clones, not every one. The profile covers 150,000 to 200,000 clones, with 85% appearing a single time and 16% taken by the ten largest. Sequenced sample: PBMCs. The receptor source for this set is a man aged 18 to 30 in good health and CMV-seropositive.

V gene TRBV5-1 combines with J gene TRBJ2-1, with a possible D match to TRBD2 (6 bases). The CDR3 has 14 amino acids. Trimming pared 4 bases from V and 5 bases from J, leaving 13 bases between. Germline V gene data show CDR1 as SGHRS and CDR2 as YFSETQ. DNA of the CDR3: TGCGCCAGCAGCGTTGGACTAACAAACAATGAGCAGTTCTTC. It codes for CASSVGLTNNEQFF.

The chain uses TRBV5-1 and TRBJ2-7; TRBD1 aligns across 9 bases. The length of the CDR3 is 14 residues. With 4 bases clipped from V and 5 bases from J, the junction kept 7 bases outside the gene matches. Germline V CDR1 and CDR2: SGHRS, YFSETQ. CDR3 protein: CASSGTGYPNEQYF. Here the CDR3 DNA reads TGCGCCAGCAGCGGGACAGGGTATCCGAACGAGCAGTACTTC.

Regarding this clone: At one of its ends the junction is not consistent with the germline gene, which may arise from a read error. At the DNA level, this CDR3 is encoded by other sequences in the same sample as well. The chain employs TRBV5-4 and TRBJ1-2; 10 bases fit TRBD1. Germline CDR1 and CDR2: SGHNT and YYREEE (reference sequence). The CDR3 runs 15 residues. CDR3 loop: CASSLGQGAGYGYTF. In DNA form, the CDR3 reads TGTGCCAGCAGCTTGGGACAGGGGGCAGGCTATGGCTATACCTTC.

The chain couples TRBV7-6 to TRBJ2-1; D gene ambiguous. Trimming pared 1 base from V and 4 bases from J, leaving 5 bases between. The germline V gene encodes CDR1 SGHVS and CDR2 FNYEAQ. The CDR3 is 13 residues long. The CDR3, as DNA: TGTGCCAGCAGCTTAGGTCGGTACAATGAGCAGTTCTTC. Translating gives CASSLGRYNEQFF.

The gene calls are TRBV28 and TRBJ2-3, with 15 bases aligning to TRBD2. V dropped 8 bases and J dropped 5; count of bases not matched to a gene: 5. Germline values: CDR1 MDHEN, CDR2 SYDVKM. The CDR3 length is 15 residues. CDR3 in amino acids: CASRTSGGAGDTQYF. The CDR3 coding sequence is TGTGCCAGCCGGACTAGCGGGGGGGCCGGAGATACGCAGTATTTT.

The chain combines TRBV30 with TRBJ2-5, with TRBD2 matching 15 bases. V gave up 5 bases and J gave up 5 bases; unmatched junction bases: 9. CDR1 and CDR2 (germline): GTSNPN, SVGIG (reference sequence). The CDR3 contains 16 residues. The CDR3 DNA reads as TGTGCCTGGGGCTCCGGACTAGCGGGAGGGACGGAGACCCAGTACTTC. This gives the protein CAWGSGLAGGTETQYF. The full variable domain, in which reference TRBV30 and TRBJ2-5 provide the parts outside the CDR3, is SQTIHQWPATLVQPVGSPLSLECTVEGTSNPNLYWYRQAAGRGLQLLFYSVGIGQISSEVPQNLSASRPQDRQFILSSKKLLLSDSGFYLCAWGSGLAGGTETQYFGPGTRLLVL.

The CDR3 sequence: CASSAPSGSRPYEQYF. The CDR3 bases are TGTGCCAGCAGTGCCCCTAGCGGGAGTCGTCCCTACGAGCAGTACTTC. The chain recombines TRBV28 with TRBJ2-7, with 10 positions matching TRBD2. Germline V gene sequence: CDR1 MDHEN, CDR2 SYDVKM. With V trimmed by 5 bases and J by 2 bases, 9 bases remained unmatched. The CDR3 runs 16 residues. The full variable domain, in which reference TRBV28 and TRBJ2-7 provide the parts outside the CDR3, is DVKVTQSSRYLVKRTGEKVFLECVQDMDHENMFWYRQDPGLGLRLIYFSYDVKMKEKGDIPEGYSVSREKKERFSLILESASTNQTSMYLCASSAPSGSRPYEQYFGPGTRLTVT.

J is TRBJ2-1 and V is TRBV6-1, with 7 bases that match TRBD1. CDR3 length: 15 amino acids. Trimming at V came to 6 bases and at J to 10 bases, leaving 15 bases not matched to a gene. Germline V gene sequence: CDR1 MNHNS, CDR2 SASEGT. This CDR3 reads CASRNPGQAREEQFF. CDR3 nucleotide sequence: TGTGCCAGCAGGAACCCCGGACAGGCGCGAGAAGAGCAGTTCTTC.

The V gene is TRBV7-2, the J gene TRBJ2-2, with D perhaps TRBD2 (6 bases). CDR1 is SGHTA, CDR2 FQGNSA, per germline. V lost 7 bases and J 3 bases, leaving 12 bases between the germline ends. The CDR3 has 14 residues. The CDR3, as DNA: TGTGCCAGCACCGGGGACTCTTACACCGGGGAGCTGTTTTTT. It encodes CASTGDSYTGELFF.

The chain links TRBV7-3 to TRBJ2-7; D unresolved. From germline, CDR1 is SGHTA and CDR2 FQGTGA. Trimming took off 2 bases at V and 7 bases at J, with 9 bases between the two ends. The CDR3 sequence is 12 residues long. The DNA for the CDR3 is TGTGCCAGCAGCTTAGACGGAGTGGAGCAGTACTTC. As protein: CASSLDGVEQYF.

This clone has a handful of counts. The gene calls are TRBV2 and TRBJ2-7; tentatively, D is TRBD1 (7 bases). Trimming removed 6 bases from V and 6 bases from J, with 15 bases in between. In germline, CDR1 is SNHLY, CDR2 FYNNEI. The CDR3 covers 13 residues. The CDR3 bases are TGTGCCAGCAGGGAGGGACAGTTGGGCGAGCAGTACTTC. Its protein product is CASREGQLGEQYF. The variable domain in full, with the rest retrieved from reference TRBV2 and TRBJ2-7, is EPEVTQTPSHQVTQMGQEVILRCVPISNHLYFYWYRQILGQKVEFLVSFYNNEISEKSEIFDDQFSVERPDGSNFTLKIRSTKLEDSAMYFCASREGQLGEQYFGPGTRLTVT.

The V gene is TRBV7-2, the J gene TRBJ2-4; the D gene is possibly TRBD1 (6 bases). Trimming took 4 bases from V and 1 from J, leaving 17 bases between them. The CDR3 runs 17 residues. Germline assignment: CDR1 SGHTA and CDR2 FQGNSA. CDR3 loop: CASSSPYPRGAKNIQYF. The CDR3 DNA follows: TGTGCCAGCAGCTCACCCTATCCCAGGGGCGCCAAAAACATTCAGTACTTC.

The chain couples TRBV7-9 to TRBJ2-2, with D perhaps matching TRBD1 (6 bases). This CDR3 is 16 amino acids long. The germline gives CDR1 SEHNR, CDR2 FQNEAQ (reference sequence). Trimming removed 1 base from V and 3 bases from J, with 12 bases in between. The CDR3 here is CASSLGDRPYTGELFF. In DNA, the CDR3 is TGTGCCAGCAGCTTAGGAGACAGGCCATACACCGGGGAGCTGTTTTTT.

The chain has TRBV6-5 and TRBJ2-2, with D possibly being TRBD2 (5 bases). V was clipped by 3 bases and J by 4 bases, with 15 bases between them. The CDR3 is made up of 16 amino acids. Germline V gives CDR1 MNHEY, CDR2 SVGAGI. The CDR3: CASSYHRGELTGELFF. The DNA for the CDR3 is TGTGCCAGCAGTTATCACCGGGGAGAACTCACCGGGGAGCTGTTTTTT.

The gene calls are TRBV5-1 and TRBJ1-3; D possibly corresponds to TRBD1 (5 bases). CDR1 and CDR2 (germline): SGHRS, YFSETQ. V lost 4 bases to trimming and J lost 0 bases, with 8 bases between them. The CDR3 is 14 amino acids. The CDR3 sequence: CASSPDSSGNTIYF. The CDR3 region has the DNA TGCGCCAGCAGCCCTGACAGCTCTGGAAACACCATATATTTT.

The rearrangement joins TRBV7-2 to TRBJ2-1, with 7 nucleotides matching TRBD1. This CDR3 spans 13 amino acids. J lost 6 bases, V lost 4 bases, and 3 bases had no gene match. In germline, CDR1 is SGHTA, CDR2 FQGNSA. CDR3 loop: CASSYYRGNEQFF. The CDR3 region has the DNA TGTGCCAGCAGCTACTACAGGGGCAATGAGCAGTTCTTC. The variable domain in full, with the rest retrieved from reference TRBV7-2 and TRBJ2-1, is GAGVSQSPSNKVTEKGKDVELRCDPISGHTALYWYRQSLGQGLEFLIYFQGNSAPDKSGLPSDRFSAERTGGSVSTLTIQRTQQEDSAVYLCASSYYRGNEQFFGPGTRLTVL.

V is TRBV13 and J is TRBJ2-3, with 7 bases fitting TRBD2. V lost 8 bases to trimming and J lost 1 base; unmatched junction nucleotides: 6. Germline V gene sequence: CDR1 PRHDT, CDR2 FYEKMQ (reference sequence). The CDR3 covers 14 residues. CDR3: CASGAGRGTDTQYF. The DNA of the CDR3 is TGTGCCAGCGGAGCGGGGCGGGGCACAGATACGCAGTATTTT.

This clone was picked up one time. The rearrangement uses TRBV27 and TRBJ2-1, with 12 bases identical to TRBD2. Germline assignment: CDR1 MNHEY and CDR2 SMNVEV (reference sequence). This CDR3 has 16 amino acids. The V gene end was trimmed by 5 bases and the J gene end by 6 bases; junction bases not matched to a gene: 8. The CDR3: CASSPYTSGRSNEQFF. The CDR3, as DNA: TGTGCCAGCAGTCCATACACTAGCGGGAGGAGCAATGAGCAGTTCTTC.

The CDR3 nucleotides read TGTGCCTGGAGTGGGACTAGCGGGAGGGCTGGGGAGTTCTTC. It yields the protein CAWSGTSGRAGEFF. The rearrangement links TRBV30 to TRBJ2-1; 15 bases fit TRBD2. This CDR3 is built from 14 residues. The V gene end was trimmed by 1 base and the J gene end by 14 bases; junction bases not matched to a gene: 6. Per the germline V gene, CDR1 is GTSNPN and CDR2 is SVGIG (reference sequence).

The DNA of the CDR3 is TGTGCCAGCAGTCTAGCGGGAGACCGGGTTGACGAGCAGTACTTC. Its protein product is CASSLAGDRVDEQYF. The V call is TRBV28, the J call TRBJ2-7; TRBD2 matches at 10 bases. The ends lost 5 bases at V and 5 bases at J; junction bases unmatched: 9. The CDR3 length is 15 residues. Germline V gene lookup returns CDR1 MDHEN and CDR2 SYDVKM. Filled out from reference TRBV28 and TRBJ2-7, the complete variable domain reads DVKVTQSSRYLVKRTGEKVFLECVQDMDHENMFWYRQDPGLGLRLIYFSYDVKMKEKGDIPEGYSVSREKKERFSLILESASTNQTSMYLCASSLAGDRVDEQYFGPGTRLTVT.

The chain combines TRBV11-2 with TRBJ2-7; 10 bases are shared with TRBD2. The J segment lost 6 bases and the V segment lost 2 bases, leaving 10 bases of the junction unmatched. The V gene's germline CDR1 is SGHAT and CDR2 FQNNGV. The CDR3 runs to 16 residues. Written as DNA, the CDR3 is TGTGCCAGCAGCTTAACGGGTGGGCTAGCGGGAGCCGAGCAGTACTTC. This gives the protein CASSLTGGLAGAEQYF.

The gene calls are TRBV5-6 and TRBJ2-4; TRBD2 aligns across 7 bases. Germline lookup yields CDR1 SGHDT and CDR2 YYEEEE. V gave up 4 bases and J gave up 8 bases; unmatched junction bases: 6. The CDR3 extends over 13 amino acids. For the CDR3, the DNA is TGTGCCAGCAGCCCCGCGGGGGTGTACATTCAGTACTTC. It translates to CASSPAGVYIQYF.

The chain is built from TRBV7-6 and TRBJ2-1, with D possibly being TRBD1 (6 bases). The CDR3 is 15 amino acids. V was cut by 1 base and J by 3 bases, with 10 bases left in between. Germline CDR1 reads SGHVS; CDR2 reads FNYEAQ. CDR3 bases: TGTGCCAGCAGCTTAGGGACAGCAAACTACAATGAGCAGTTCTTC. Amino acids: CASSLGTANYNEQFF.

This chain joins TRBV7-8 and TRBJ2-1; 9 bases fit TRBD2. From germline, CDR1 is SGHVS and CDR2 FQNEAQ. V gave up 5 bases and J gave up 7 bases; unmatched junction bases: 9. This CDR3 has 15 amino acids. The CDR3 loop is CASSERAGGWNEQFF. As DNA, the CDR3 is TGTGCCAGCAGCGAAAGAGCGGGAGGATGGAATGAGCAGTTCTTC.

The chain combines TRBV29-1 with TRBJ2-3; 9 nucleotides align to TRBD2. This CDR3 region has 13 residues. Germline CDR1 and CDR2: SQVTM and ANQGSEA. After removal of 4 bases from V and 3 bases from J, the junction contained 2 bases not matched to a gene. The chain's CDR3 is CSVGSGRTDTQYF. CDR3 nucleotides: TGCAGCGTTGGTAGCGGGAGAACAGATACGCAGTATTTT.

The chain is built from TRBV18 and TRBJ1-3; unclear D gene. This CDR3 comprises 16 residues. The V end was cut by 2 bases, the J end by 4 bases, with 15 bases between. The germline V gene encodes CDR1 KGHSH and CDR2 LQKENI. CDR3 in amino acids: CASSPSEGSSGNTIYF. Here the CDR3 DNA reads TGTGCCAGCTCACCAAGCGAGGGTTCATCCGGAAACACCATATATTTT.

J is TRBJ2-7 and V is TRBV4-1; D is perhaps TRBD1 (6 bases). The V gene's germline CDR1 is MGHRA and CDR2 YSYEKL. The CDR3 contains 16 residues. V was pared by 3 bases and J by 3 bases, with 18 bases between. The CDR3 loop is CASSQDPQGRYYEQYF. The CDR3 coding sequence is TGCGCCAGCAGCCAGGACCCACAGGGCAGGTACTACGAGCAGTACTTC.

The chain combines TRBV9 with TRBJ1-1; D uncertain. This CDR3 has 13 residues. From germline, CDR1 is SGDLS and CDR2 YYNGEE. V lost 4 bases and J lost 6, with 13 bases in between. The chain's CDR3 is CASSPRLSAEAFF. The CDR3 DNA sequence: TGTGCCAGCAGCCCGAGACTAAGCGCTGAAGCTTTCTTT.

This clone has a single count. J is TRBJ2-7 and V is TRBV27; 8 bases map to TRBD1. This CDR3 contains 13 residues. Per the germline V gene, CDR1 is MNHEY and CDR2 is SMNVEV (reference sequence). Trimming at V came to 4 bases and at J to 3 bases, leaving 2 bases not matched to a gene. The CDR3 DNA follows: TGTGCCAGCAGTTACAGGGGGGACTACGAGCAGTACTTC. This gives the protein CASSYRGDYEQYF.

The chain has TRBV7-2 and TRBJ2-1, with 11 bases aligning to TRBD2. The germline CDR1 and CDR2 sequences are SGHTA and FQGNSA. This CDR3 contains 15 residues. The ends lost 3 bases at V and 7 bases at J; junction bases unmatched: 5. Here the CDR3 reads CASSFSSGGYNEQFF. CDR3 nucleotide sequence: TGTGCCAGCAGCTTCTCTAGCGGGGGGTATAATGAGCAGTTCTTC. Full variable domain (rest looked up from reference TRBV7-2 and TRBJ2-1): GAGVSQSPSNKVTEKGKDVELRCDPISGHTALYWYRQSLGQGLEFLIYFQGNSAPDKSGLPSDRFSAERTGGSVSTLTIQRTQQEDSAVYLCASSFSSGGYNEQFFGPGTRLTVL.

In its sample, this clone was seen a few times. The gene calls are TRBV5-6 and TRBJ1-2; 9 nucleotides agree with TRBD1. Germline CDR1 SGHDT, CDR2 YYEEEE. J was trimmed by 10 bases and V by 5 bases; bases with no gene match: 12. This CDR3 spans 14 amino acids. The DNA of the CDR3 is TGTGCCAGCAGTTCCGGGACAGGGTCGTTTGACTACACCTTC. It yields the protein CASSSGTGSFDYTF.

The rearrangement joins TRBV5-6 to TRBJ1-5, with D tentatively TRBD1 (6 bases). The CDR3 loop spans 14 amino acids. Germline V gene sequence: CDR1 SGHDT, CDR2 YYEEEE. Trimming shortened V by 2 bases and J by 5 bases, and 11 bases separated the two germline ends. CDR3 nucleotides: TGTGCCAGCAGCTTCCAGGGGATGTATCAGCCCCAGCATTTT. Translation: CASSFQGMYQPQHF.